This T cell receptor (beta chain) was sequenced during a study of beta chain features in type 1 diabetes. Points on this clone: Its specificity is not known.

General study results and limits: TCRB CDR3s were moderately but significantly shorter in Type 1 diabetes patients in all four CD4+ subsets.

Expressed TCRB transcripts were sequenced after all isolated RNA was converted to cDNA. Sequencing was performed with immunoSEQ multiplex PCR; in TCRdb, only in-frame clones are kept and a portion is missing. The sample consists of over 650,000 clones, 11% to 15% of them appearing once. The V gene's germline CDR1 is MDHEN and CDR2 SYDVKM. V shed 4 bases, J shed 10 bases, and the junction held 6 bases outside the gene matches. This CDR3 comprises 13 residues. Sequenced input: naive CD4+ T cells from blood. The V call is TRBV28, the J call TRBJ2-1; 8 nucleotides match TRBD2. The source of this sequence is a man between 18 and 29 years old with type 1 diabetes. The CDR3 region is CASSSRTSPEQFF. In nucleotides, the CDR3 is TGTGCCAGCAGTTCCAGGACTAGCCCGGAGCAGTTCTTC.